This passage covers 25 T cell receptor beta chains from one sample sequenced in a study of shared T cell receptors in the human thymus. Clones were sequenced by immunoSEQ multiplex PCR, and TCRdb holds only the in-frame ones, with some missing. The profile shows about 380,000 clones, approximately 95% of them singletons. Material for sequencing was thymocytes. The origin of the receptors is a human donor.

The chain employs TRBV30 and TRBJ2-1; 7 nucleotides match TRBD2. Trimming removed 2 bases from V and 8 bases from J; junction bases left unmatched: 12. The CDR3 is made up of 15 amino acids. Germline V gene lookup returns CDR1 GTSNPN and CDR2 SVGIG (reference sequence). CDR3 DNA sequence: TGTGCCTGGAGTACGCAGTGGGAGGGAGGGCATGAGCAGTTCTTC. This gives the protein CAWSTQWEGGHEQFF.

The genes are TRBV27 and TRBJ2-1; the D call may be TRBD1 or TRBD2 (5 bases each). CDR1 MNHEY and CDR2 SMNVEV come from the germline V gene (reference sequence). Trimming removed 8 bases at V and 6 bases at J, with 17 bases between. The CDR3 has 14 amino acids. Here the CDR3 DNA reads TGTGCCAGCGGCCCTAATAATGGGGGCAATGAGCAGTTCTTC. Translation gives CASGPNNGGNEQFF.

This clone showed up just once. V gene TRBV18 combines with J gene TRBJ2-5, with D tentatively TRBD2 (5 bases). Trimming stripped 4 bases from V and 5 bases from J, with 17 bases between. The CDR3 sequence is 15 residues long. The germline CDR1 and CDR2 sequences are KGHSH and LQKENI. The CDR3 protein is CASSRRSQIRETQYF. Here the CDR3 DNA reads TGTGCCAGCTCACGGAGGAGTCAGATTAGGGAGACCCAGTACTTC.

V is TRBV5-1 and J is TRBJ2-5; TRBD1 is a possible D gene (6 bases). Germline assignment: CDR1 SGHRS and CDR2 YFSETQ. CDR3 length: 15 residues. V lost 4 bases and J 6 bases, leaving 19 bases between the germline ends. CDR3 amino acids: CASSPLTGTQKTQYF. In DNA, the CDR3 is TGCGCCAGCAGCCCGCTCACAGGGACACAGAAGACCCAGTACTTC.

A note on this clone: The CDR3 end shows no conserved phenylalanine or tryptophan, and so a read error is likely. The chain links TRBV6-1 to TRBJ2-7; D is perhaps TRBD2 (6 bases). In germline, CDR1 is MNHNS, CDR2 SASEGT. The CDR3 is 15 residues long. Trimming pared 2 bases from V and 2 bases from J, leaving 13 bases between. The CDR3 reads CASSERRDPAYEQYL. The CDR3 DNA is TGTGCCAGCAGTGAACGGCGGGACCCCGCCTACGAGCAGTACCTC.

Here the CDR3 reads CASSFRDRAGSKNIQYF. CDR3 sequence (DNA): TGTGCCAGCAGTTTCCGGGACAGGGCCGGGTCCAAAAACATTCAGTACTTC. The chain couples TRBV27 to TRBJ2-4; 9 bases are shared with TRBD1. V lost 3 bases to trimming and J lost 2 bases; unmatched junction nucleotides: 8. The CDR3 loop spans 17 amino acids. CDR1 and CDR2 from the germline V gene are MNHEY and SMNVEV (reference sequence).

V is TRBV28 and J is TRBJ2-1; 8 bases match TRBD2. The CDR3 has 16 amino acids. V lost 5 bases, J lost 7 bases, and 13 bases stayed unmatched. Germline assignment: CDR1 MDHEN and CDR2 SYDVKM. The CDR3 DNA reads TGTGCCAGCAGTCCATTCAAGGCAGCGGGAGCTAATGAGCAGTTCTTC. It yields the protein CASSPFKAAGANEQFF.

This chain connects TRBV30 to TRBJ2-2, with a tentative D call TRBD1 (5 bases). The CDR3 extends over 13 amino acids. The ends were cut back, 1 base at V and 7 bases at J, with 10 bases in the middle. The germline V gene has CDR1 GTSNPN and CDR2 SVGIG (reference sequence). The CDR3 DNA reads as TGTGCCTGGAGTGCAGGGTGGGTCGGGGAGCTGTTTTTT. Its protein product is CAWSAGWVGELFF.

The chain has TRBV14 and TRBJ2-1; 9 nucleotides line up with TRBD2. V lost 3 bases, J lost 7 bases, and 16 bases stayed unmatched. CDR1 is SGHDN, CDR2 FVKESK, per germline. CDR3 length equals 18 residues. CDR3 region: CASSHEGAGGPMRNEQFF. For the CDR3, the DNA is TGTGCCAGCAGCCATGAGGGGGCGGGAGGGCCCATGAGGAATGAGCAGTTCTTC.

V gene TRBV11-2 combines with J gene TRBJ1-2, with no clear D. The germline CDR1 and CDR2 sequences are SGHAT and FQNNGV. This CDR3 comprises 16 residues. The V end was cut by 5 bases, the J end by 2 bases, with 18 bases between. In DNA, the CDR3 is TGTGCCAGCAGCCCCCTAGGGCCGGGAACCAACTATGGCTACACCTTC. It specifies CASSPLGPGTNYGYTF.

The rearrangement uses TRBV7-9 and TRBJ2-7, with 9 bases aligning to TRBD1. The germline V gene has CDR1 SEHNR and CDR2 FQNEAQ (reference sequence). CDR3 length: 15 amino acids. J gave up 2 bases and V 3 bases, and 5 bases lay outside the gene matches. The CDR3 coding sequence is TGTGCCAGCAGCTTCGTTCGGGACAGGGCCTACGAGCAGTACTTC. It specifies CASSFVRDRAYEQYF.

The V call is TRBV7-8, the J call TRBJ1-4; D ambiguous. Germline V gene lookup returns CDR1 SGHVS and CDR2 FQNEAQ. This CDR3 is built from 13 residues. Trimming took 0 bases from V and 17 from J, leaving 16 bases between them. The CDR3, as DNA: TGTGCCAGCAGCTTAGCGCTAGGGCAGGTATTCTTTTTT. Its protein product is CASSLALGQVFFF. Complete variable domain (other parts from reference TRBV7-8 and TRBJ1-4): GAGVSQSPRYKVAKRGQDVALRCDPISGHVSLFWYQQALGQGPEFLTYFQNEAQLDKSGLPSDRFFAERPEGSVSTLKIQRTQQEDSAVYLCASSLALGQVFFFGSGTQLSVL.

A word on this clone: This same CDR3 is encoded by further DNA sequences in the sample. V gene TRBV28 combines with J gene TRBJ2-3, with D maybe TRBD1 (6 bases). This CDR3 is 11 amino acids long. Trimming removed 5 bases from V and 6 bases from J, with 6 bases in between. CDR1 is MDHEN and CDR2 is SYDVKM in the germline V gene. The CDR3 here is CASSRGDTQYF. The CDR3 bases are TGTGCCAGCAGTAGGGGGGATACGCAGTATTTT.

The chain couples TRBV13 to TRBJ2-7, with unresolved D. V shed 1 base and J shed 6 bases, with 4 bases lying between them. Germline V lookup: CDR1 PRHDT, CDR2 FYEKMQ (reference sequence). The length of the CDR3 is 11 residues. CDR3 sequence: CASSLAAEQYF. CDR3 DNA sequence: TGTGCCAGCAGCTTAGCAGCCGAGCAGTACTTC.

The chain uses TRBV27 and TRBJ2-1; 14 bases line up with TRBD2. J lost 6 bases, V lost 8 bases, and 6 bases had no gene match. CDR1 is MNHEY, CDR2 SMNVEV, per germline (reference sequence). CDR3 length: 15 amino acids. The DNA of the CDR3 is TGTGCCAGCCGACTAGCGGGAGGGCCCTCCAATGAGCAGTTCTTC. It yields the protein CASRLAGGPSNEQFF.

The V call is TRBV5-6, the J call TRBJ2-7; D may be TRBD1 (6 bases). Per the germline V gene, CDR1 is SGHDT and CDR2 is YYEEEE. V was cut by 2 bases and J by 4 bases, with 16 bases left in between. This CDR3 is built from 15 residues. The CDR3 DNA reads as TGTGCCAGCAGCTTTTCCTCTGCAGGGGAATACGAGCAGTACTTC. Translation gives CASSFSSAGEYEQYF. Supplemented by reference TRBV5-6 and TRBJ2-7, the full variable domain reads DAGVTQSPTHLIKTRGQQVTLRCSPKSGHDTVSWYQQALGQGPQFIFQYYEEEERQRGNFPDRFSGHQFPNYSSELNVNALLLGDSALYLCASSFSSAGEYEQYFGPGTRLTVT.

The chain recombines TRBV6-5 with TRBJ2-7; no reliable D call. This CDR3 comprises 14 residues. Germline values: CDR1 MNHEY, CDR2 SVGAGI. With 6 bases removed from V and 1 base from J, the gap between germline ends came to 13 bases. Written as DNA, the CDR3 is TGTGCCAGCAGCCCCGAATCCGGATCCTACGAGCAGTACTTC. Translation: CASSPESGSYEQYF.

This chain uses TRBV27 with TRBJ1-4; D is perhaps TRBD1 (6 bases). Trimming left V 5 bases short and J 7 bases short, with 14 bases between. The germline V gene has CDR1 MNHEY and CDR2 SMNVEV (reference sequence). The length of the CDR3 is 14 residues. The CDR3 bases are TGTGCCAGCAGTCCCTCAGGGGCGCCTGAAAAACTGTTTTTT. Its translation is CASSPSGAPEKLFF.

V is TRBV5-6 and J is TRBJ2-3; 13 nucleotides line up with TRBD2. From germline, CDR1 is SGHDT and CDR2 YYEEEE. The CDR3 contains 19 residues. The V gene end was trimmed by 4 bases and the J gene end by 10 bases; junction bases not matched to a gene: 21. The CDR3 nucleotides are TGTGCCAGCAGCGCTCCCGGACTAGCGGGAGCTCCGGCAGGGGGGGCGCAGTATTTT. This encodes CASSAPGLAGAPAGGAQYF. Drawing the rest from reference TRBV5-6 and TRBJ2-3, the complete variable domain is DAGVTQSPTHLIKTRGQQVTLRCSPKSGHDTVSWYQQALGQGPQFIFQYYEEEERQRGNFPDRFSGHQFPNYSSELNVNALLLGDSALYLCASSAPGLAGAPAGGAQYFGPGTRLTVL.

J is TRBJ2-3 and V is TRBV12-5; D gene unclear. The V gene's germline CDR1 is LGHNT and CDR2 FRNRAP. This CDR3 contains 12 residues. V lost 6 bases to trimming and J lost 2 bases, with 6 bases between them. Written as DNA, the CDR3 is TGTGCTAGTGGCGCCTTCACAGATACGCAGTATTTT. Amino acids: CASGAFTDTQYF. Full variable domain (rest looked up from reference TRBV12-5 and TRBJ2-3): DARVTQTPRHKVTEMGQEVTMRCQPILGHNTVFWYRQTMMQGLELLAYFRNRAPLDDSGMPKDRFSAEMPDATLATLKIQPSEPRDSAVYFCASGAFTDTQYFGPGTRLTVL.

This clone was observed a single time. This rearrangement joins TRBV4-1 to TRBJ2-7; perhaps TRBD2 as D (6 bases). This CDR3 region has 19 residues. V was clipped by 1 base and J by 4 bases, with 26 bases between them. Germline V gene lookup returns CDR1 MGHRA and CDR2 YSYEKL. The CDR3 DNA reads as TGCGCCAGCAGCCAAGTGGTTCCCTTCCACCCCGCGGGGATATACGAGCAGTACTTC. Translated: CASSQVVPFHPAGIYEQYF.

The J gene is TRBJ2-7, the V gene TRBV19, with D possibly called TRBD1 or TRBD2 (5 bases each). The V gene lost 4 bases and the J gene lost 0 bases, with 16 bases spanning the gap. This CDR3 has 16 residues. Germline-derived CDR1 and CDR2 are LNHDA and SQIVND (reference sequence). CDR3 loop: CASSTQQDSSSYEQYF. As DNA, the CDR3 is TGTGCCAGTAGTACTCAACAGGACTCGAGCTCCTACGAGCAGTACTTC.

This chain links TRBV19 with TRBJ1-2; weak D call: TRBD1 (6 bases). The germline V gene has CDR1 LNHDA and CDR2 SQIVND (reference sequence). V lost 10 bases and J lost 0, with 15 bases in between. The length of the CDR3 is 14 residues. In DNA, the CDR3 is TGTGCCACCCGACAGGCGGATTCTAACTATGGCTACACCTTC. The encoded protein is CATRQADSNYGYTF.

The chain uses TRBV20-1 and TRBJ2-3; no reliable D call. V was shortened by 1 base and J by 5 bases, with 4 bases between the two germline ends. The CDR3 consists of 11 residues. Germline values: CDR1 DFQATT, CDR2 SNEGSKA (reference sequence). The CDR3 nucleotides are TGCAGTGCTAGAGTTAGAGATACGCAGTATTTT. This codes for CSARVRDTQYF.

V gene TRBV10-2 combines with J gene TRBJ2-5; D unclear. Trimming took off 3 bases at V and 4 bases at J, with 6 bases between the two ends. This CDR3 is built from 12 residues. Germline V gives CDR1 WSHSY, CDR2 SAAADI. The CDR3 sequence: CASSDSPETQYF. CDR3 sequence (DNA): TGCGCCAGCAGTGATTCGCCAGAGACCCAGTACTTC.